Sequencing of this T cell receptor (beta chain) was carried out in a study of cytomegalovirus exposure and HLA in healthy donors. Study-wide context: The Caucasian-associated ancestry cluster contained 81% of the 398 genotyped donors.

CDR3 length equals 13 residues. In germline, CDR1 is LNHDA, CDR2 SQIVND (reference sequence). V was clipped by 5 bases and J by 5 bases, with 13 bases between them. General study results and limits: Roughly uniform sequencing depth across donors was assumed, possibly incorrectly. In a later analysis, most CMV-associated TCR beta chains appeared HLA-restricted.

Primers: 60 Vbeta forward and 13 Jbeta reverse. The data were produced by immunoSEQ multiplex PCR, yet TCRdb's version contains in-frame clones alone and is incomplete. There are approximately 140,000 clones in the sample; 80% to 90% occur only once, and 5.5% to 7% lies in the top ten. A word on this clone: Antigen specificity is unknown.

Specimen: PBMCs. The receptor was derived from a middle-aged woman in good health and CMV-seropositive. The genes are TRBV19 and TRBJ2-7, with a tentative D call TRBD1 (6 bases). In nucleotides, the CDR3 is TGTGCCAGTAGTTTCAACAGGGTGGACGAGCAGTACTTC. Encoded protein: CASSFNRVDEQYF.